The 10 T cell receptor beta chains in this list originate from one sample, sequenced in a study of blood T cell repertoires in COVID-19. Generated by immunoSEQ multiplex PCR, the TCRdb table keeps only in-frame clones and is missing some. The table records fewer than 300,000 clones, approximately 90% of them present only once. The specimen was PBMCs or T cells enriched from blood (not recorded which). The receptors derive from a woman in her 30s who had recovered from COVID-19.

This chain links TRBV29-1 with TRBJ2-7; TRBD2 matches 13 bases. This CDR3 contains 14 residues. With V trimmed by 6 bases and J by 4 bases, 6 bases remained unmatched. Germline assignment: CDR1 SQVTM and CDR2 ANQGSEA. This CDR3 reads CSVRLAGGRYEQYF. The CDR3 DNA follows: TGCAGCGTGCGACTAGCGGGAGGTCGGTACGAGCAGTACTTC.

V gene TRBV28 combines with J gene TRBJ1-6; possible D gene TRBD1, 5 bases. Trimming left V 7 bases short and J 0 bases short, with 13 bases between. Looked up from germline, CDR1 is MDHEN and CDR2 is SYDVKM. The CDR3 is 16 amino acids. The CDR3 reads CASNTGQSSYNSPLHF. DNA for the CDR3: TGTGCCAGCAACACCGGACAAAGCTCCTATAATTCACCCCTCCACTTT.

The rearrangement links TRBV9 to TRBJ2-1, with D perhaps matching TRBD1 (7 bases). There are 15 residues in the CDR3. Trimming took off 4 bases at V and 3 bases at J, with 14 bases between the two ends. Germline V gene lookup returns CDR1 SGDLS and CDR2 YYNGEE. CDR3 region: CASSPQGGLYNEQFF. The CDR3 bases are TGTGCCAGCAGCCCCCAGGGGGGACTCTACAATGAGCAGTTCTTC.

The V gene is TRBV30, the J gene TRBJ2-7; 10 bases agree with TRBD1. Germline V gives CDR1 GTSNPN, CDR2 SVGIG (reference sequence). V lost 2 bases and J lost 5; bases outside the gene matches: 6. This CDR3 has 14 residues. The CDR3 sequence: CAWSLRTGGDEQYF. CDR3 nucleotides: TGTGCCTGGAGTCTCCGGACAGGGGGGGACGAGCAGTACTTC.

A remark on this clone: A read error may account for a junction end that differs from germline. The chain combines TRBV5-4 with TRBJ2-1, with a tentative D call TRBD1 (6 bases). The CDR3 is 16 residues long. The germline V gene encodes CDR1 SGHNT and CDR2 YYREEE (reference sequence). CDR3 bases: TGTGCCAGCAGATTGGACAGCCTGAGTTCCTACAATGAGCAGTTCTTC. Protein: CASRLDSLSSYNEQFF. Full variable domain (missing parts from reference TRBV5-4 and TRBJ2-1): ETGVTQSPTHLIKTRGQQVTLRCSSQSGHNTVSWYQQALGQGPQFIFQYYREEENGRGNFPPRFSGLQFPNYSSELNVNALELDDSALYLCASRLDSLSSYNEQFFGPGTRLTVL.

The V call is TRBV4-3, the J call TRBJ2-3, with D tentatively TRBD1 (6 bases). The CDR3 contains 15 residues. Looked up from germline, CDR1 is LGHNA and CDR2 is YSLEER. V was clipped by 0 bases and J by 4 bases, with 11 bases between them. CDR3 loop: CASSQDTTGSDTQYF. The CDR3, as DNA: TGCGCCAGCAGCCAAGATACCACAGGGTCAGATACGCAGTATTTT.

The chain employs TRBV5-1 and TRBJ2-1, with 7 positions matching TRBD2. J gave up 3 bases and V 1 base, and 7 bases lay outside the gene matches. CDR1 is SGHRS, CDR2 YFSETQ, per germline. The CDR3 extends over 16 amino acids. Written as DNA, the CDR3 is TGCGCCAGCAGCTTGAATCTAATAGCGGGCTACAATGAGCAGTTCTTC. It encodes CASSLNLIAGYNEQFF.

CDR3 DNA: TGTGCCAGCAGCTTTAGCCCGAACACCGGGGAGCTGTTTTTT. It translates to CASSFSPNTGELFF. This sequence joins TRBV11-2 and TRBJ2-2; no clear D gene. The CDR3 extends over 14 amino acids. Germline assignment: CDR1 SGHAT and CDR2 FQNNGV. The V and J ends lost 3 bases and 0 bases respectively, with 5 bases between them.

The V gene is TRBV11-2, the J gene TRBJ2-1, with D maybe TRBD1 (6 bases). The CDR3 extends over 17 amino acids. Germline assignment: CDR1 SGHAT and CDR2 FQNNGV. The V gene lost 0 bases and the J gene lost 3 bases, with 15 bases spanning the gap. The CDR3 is CASSLDLGPTGYNEQFF. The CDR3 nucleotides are TGTGCCAGCAGCTTAGATCTAGGTCCGACAGGCTACAATGAGCAGTTCTTC.

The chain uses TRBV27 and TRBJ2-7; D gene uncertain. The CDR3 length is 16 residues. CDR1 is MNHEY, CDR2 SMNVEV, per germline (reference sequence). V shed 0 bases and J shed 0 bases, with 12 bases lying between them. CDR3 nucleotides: TGTGCCAGCAGTTTATCGTTTTTAGTCCCCTCCTACGAGCAGTACTTC. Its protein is CASSLSFLVPSYEQYF.